A selection of T cell receptor beta chains follows, all from one sample in a study of T cells in localized non-small cell lung cancer. Generated by immunoSEQ multiplex PCR, the TCRdb table keeps only in-frame clones and is missing some. Found here are 70,000 to 85,000 clones, roughly 83% of them singletons; the top ten hold roughly 1.4%. Sequencing used peripheral blood, obtained before any cancer treatment. The receptors shown here come from a female donor over 55 with stage I lung adenocarcinoma. Both conserved end residues are part of each CDR3. D genes are given only for firm matches. Some rows have no size entry. The others give once, few or many, or a class for an expanded clone.

d_gene	j_gene	abundance	v_gene	CDR3aa	CDR3nt
NA	TRBJ1-2	once	TRBV9	CASSVDAGAGANYGYTF	TGTGCCAGCAGCGTAGATGCGGGAGCAGGAGCTAACTATGGCTACACCTTC
TRBD2	TRBJ2-1	few	TRBV7-2	CASSLGLAGAISSYNEQFF	TGTGCCAGCAGCTTAGGCCTAGCGGGAGCCATTAGCTCCTACAATGAGCAGTTCTTC
NA	TRBJ1-1	NA	TRBV11-3	CASSPRGGTEAFF	TGTGCCAGCAGCCCGAGGGGAGGGACTGAAGCTTTCTTT
NA	TRBJ2-6	NA	TRBV7-3	CASSASGANVLTF	TGTGCCAGCAGTGCCTCTGGGGCCAACGTCCTGACTTTC
NA	TRBJ2-7	NA	TRBV7-2	CASSLLAYAYEQYF	TGTGCCAGCAGCTTGCTAGCGTACGCCTACGAGCAGTACTTC
NA	TRBJ1-2	NA	TRBV27	CASSFRGPPLNYGYTF	TGTGCCAGCAGTTTCAGGGGCCCACCGCTAAACTATGGCTACACCTTC
NA	TRBJ1-5	few	TRBV15	CATSRDRSSRHF	TGTGCCACCAGCAGAGATCGAAGCTCAAGGCATTTT
NA	TRBJ2-5	few	TRBV18	CASSPPVQETQYF	TGTGCCAGCTCACCACCGGTCCAAGAGACCCAGTACTTC
TRBD2	TRBJ2-7	NA	TRBV11-3	CASSSTSATYEQYF	TGTGCCAGCAGCTCGACTAGCGCTACCTACGAGCAGTACTTC
NA	TRBJ1-5	medium-sized	TRBV19	CASSTQGWSNQPQHF	TGTGCCAGTTCCACACAGGGATGGAGCAATCAGCCCCAGCATTTT
TRBD2	TRBJ2-3	NA	TRBV2	CASSRTSGGNTQYF	TGTGCCAGCAGTAGGACTAGCGGGGGAAATACGCAGTATTTT
NA	TRBJ1-5	NA	TRBV4-2	CASSQGGYSNQPQHF	TGTGCCAGCAGCCAAGGGGGTTATAGCAATCAGCCCCAGCATTTT
NA	TRBJ2-1	once	TRBV7-6	CASSLEGGTYNEQFF	TGTGCCAGCAGCTTAGAGGGGGGCACTTACAATGAGCAGTTCTTC
NA	TRBJ1-2	NA	TRBV7-9	CASSLGTHYGYTF	TGTGCCAGCAGCTTAGGTACCCATTATGGCTACACCTTC
TRBD1	TRBJ1-1	few	TRBV19	CASSRGVGTEAFF	TGTGCCAGTAGCAGGGGGGTGGGCACTGAAGCTTTCTTT
NA	TRBJ2-1	NA	TRBV28	CASSLKLGAADEQFF	TGTGCCAGCAGTTTGAAGCTGGGGGCAGCTGATGAGCAGTTCTTC
NA	TRBJ1-1	NA	TRBV6-8	CASSYSEGTEAFF	TGTGCCAGCAGTTACTCGGAGGGCACTGAAGCTTTCTTT
TRBD1	TRBJ2-1	NA	TRBV5-1	CASATGDPYNEQFF	TGCGCCAGCGCTACAGGGGATCCCTACAATGAGCAGTTCTTC
NA	TRBJ2-5	once	TRBV18	CASSPPAALGETQYF	TGTGCCAGCTCACCACCGGCCGCTCTTGGGGAGACCCAGTACTTC
TRBD2	TRBJ2-1	NA	TRBV18	CASSQGLAGGYSYNEQFF	TGTGCCAGCTCACAAGGACTAGCGGGGGGGTACTCCTACAATGAGCAGTTCTTC
NA	TRBJ1-2	NA	TRBV19	CASSIVGDGYTF	TGTGCCAGTAGTATAGTAGGGGATGGCTACACCTTC
NA	TRBJ2-5	NA	TRBV6-6	CASCFGGPQETQYF	TGTGCCAGCTGTTTCGGGGGTCCCCAAGAGACCCAGTACTTC
NA	TRBJ2-5	NA	TRBV19	CASSGFQGETQYF	TGTGCCAGTAGTGGGTTCCAAGGGGAGACCCAGTACTTC
TRBD1	TRBJ2-3	NA	TRBV6-6	CASSSGDRGLIDTQYF	TGTGCCAGCAGTTCCGGGGACAGGGGGCTGATAGATACGCAGTATTTT
NA	TRBJ2-4	NA	TRBV29-1	CSVGDVAKNIQYF	TGCAGCGTGGGGGACGTAGCCAAAAACATTCAGTACTTC
TRBD1	TRBJ2-7	NA	TRBV28	CASGTGDRYEQYF	TGTGCCAGCGGTACAGGGGATCGGTACGAGCAGTACTTC
NA	TRBJ2-1	NA	TRBV7-2	CASSLANGYNEQFF	TGTGCCAGCAGCTTAGCGAACGGGTACAATGAGCAGTTCTTC
TRBD2	TRBJ2-3	NA	TRBV6-5	CASSYSSGRDTQYF	TGTGCCAGCAGTTACTCGAGCGGGAGAGATACGCAGTATTTT
NA	TRBJ2-1	NA	TRBV20-1	CSASGYNEQFF	TGCAGTGCTAGTGGTTACAATGAGCAGTTCTTC
TRBD2	TRBJ2-1	NA	TRBV6-6	CASRREREVHEQFF	TGTGCCAGCAGGAGGGAGCGGGAGGTGCATGAGCAGTTCTTC
NA	TRBJ2-3	NA	TRBV11-2	CASSLAAGGSTDTQYF	TGTGCCAGCAGCTTAGCGGCAGGGGGGAGCACAGATACGCAGTATTTT
NA	TRBJ2-5	NA	TRBV27	CASSRIAEETQYF	TGTGCCAGCAGTAGGATAGCGGAAGAGACCCAGTACTTC